A single TCR beta chain is shown here with its context. The germline CDR1 and CDR2 sequences are MNHEY and SMNVEV (reference sequence). Trimming stripped 0 bases from V and 3 bases from J, with 13 bases between. The CDR3 loop spans 16 amino acids. This specimen comes from a study of cytomegalovirus exposure and HLA in healthy donors. The PCR contained 60 Vbeta and 13 Jbeta primers. Authors' data handling: A later analysis counted approximately 80 million unique TCR beta chains, 10 million to 12 million shared. Only in-frame clones appear in the TCRdb table, and some are missing; sequencing was by immunoSEQ multiplex PCR. V, J and clone size are taken as reported in that table, and D and trimming were inferred from the DNA itself. The sample table sets out over 100,000 clones.

The J gene is TRBJ2-3, the V gene TRBV27, with a possible D match to TRBD2 (6 bases). Sequences were obtained from PBMCs. The TCR sequence derives from a man aged 30-40 years in good health and CMV-seronegative. The CDR3 loop reads CASSLSGGVRTDTQYF. CDR3 nucleotides: TGTGCCAGCAGTTTATCTGGAGGGGTAAGGACAGATACGCAGTATTTT.